These 17 T cell receptor beta chains were all obtained from the same sample, sequenced in a study of cytomegalovirus exposure and HLA in healthy donors (dated by TCRdb to between 2016 and 2019). Library method: the immunoSEQ multiplex PCR assay. The multiplex PCR relied on a mix of 60 forward primers for TCR Vbeta segments and 13 reverse primers for TCR Jbeta segments. TCRdb mirrors the immuneACCESS table, restricted to in-frame sequences. Some clones are absent from its copies; in checked studies, under half trace to an unresolved V gene, and the reason for the others is unknown. For this sample there are approximately 140,000 clones; over 70% appear just once. The ten largest account for 2.8% of the sample. Sequencing was performed on PBMCs. These receptors originate from a male donor in good health and CMV-seronegative.

The CDR3 protein is CSLAPAGGGYTF. In DNA, the CDR3 is TGCAGCTTGGCCCCAGCCGGAGGTGGCTACACCTTC. V and J are TRBV29-1 and TRBJ1-2; no clear D. The CDR3 contains 12 residues. The V and J ends lost 8 bases and 7 bases respectively, with 17 bases between them. Germline V lookup: CDR1 SQVTM, CDR2 ANQGSEA. Complete variable domain (other parts from reference TRBV29-1 and TRBJ1-2): SAVISQKPSRDICQRGTSLTIQCQVDSQVTMMFWYRQQPGQSLTLIATANQGSEATYESGFVIDKFPISRPNLTFSTLTVSNMSPEDSSIYLCSLAPAGGGYTFGSGTRLTVV.

This sequence joins TRBV5-4 and TRBJ2-5; a weak D match, TRBD2 (6 bases). The germline V and J ends were trimmed by 6 bases and 2 bases, with 14 bases remaining between them. Germline CDR1 SGHNT, CDR2 YYREEE (reference sequence). The CDR3 has 14 residues. This chain's CDR3 is CASMRRADQETQYF. The DNA for the CDR3 is TGTGCCAGCATGAGGAGGGCAGATCAAGAGACCCAGTACTTC.

The chain uses TRBV6-1 and TRBJ1-2; D perhaps matches TRBD1 (5 bases). Trimming shortened V by 6 bases and J by 2 bases, and 10 bases separated the two germline ends. Germline V gene data show CDR1 as MNHNS and CDR2 as SASEGT. CDR3 length equals 13 residues. Written as DNA, the CDR3 is TGTGCCAGCAGAAGCGACAGAAACTATGGCTACACCTTC. This gives the protein CASRSDRNYGYTF.

V is TRBV18 and J is TRBJ1-1; 9 bases are shared with TRBD1. The CDR3 has 15 residues. Trimming removed 3 bases from V and 5 bases from J; junction bases left unmatched: 7. Looked up from germline, CDR1 is KGHSH and CDR2 is LQKENI. The CDR3 nucleotides read TGTGCCAGCTCACCCGAAACAGGGGGCCAAACTGAAGCTTTCTTT. This encodes CASSPETGGQTEAFF.

J is TRBJ2-2 and V is TRBV14; D is unresolved. The ends were cut back, 3 bases at V and 3 bases at J, with 8 bases in the middle. The CDR3 spans 14 residues. Germline lookup yields CDR1 SGHDN and CDR2 FVKESK. CDR3 in DNA: TGTGCCAGCAGCCAGAGAAGCTACACCGGGGAGCTGTTTTTT. It encodes CASSQRSYTGELFF.

The chain carries TRBV6-6 and TRBJ1-2; 7 nucleotides align to TRBD1. Germline values: CDR1 MNHNY, CDR2 SVGAGI (reference sequence). V lost 3 bases to trimming and J lost 0 bases; unmatched junction nucleotides: 4. The CDR3 loop spans 15 amino acids. The CDR3 region is CASSYPGGTNYGYTF. CDR3 coding DNA: TGTGCCAGCAGTTATCCAGGGGGAACTAACTATGGCTACACCTTC.

The genes are TRBV30 and TRBJ2-3; 8 nucleotides agree with TRBD2. Trimming removed 2 bases from V and 7 bases from J; junction bases left unmatched: 5. Germline V CDR1 and CDR2: GTSNPN, SVGIG (reference sequence). CDR3 size: 13 residues. CDR3 in DNA: TGTGCCTGGAGTAGCGGGAGAACAAATACGCAGTATTTT. It encodes CAWSSGRTNTQYF. The whole variable domain, filled in from reference TRBV30 and TRBJ2-3, reads SQTIHQWPATLVQPVGSPLSLECTVEGTSNPNLYWYRQAAGRGLQLLFYSVGIGQISSEVPQNLSASRPQDRQFILSSKKLLLSDSGFYLCAWSSGRTNTQYFGPGTRLTVL.

The gene calls are TRBV6-5 and TRBJ2-7, with no clear D. Germline lookup yields CDR1 MNHEY and CDR2 SVGAGI. The germline V and J ends were trimmed by 0 bases and 3 bases, with 15 bases remaining between them. The CDR3 covers 16 residues. The CDR3 coding sequence is TGTGCCAGCAGTTACTCACCCCTCAGATCAGACTACGAGCAGTACTTC. This translates into CASSYSPLRSDYEQYF.

This chain links TRBV5-1 with TRBJ2-3, with TRBD2 matching 13 bases. V trimming: 4 bases; J trimming: 1 base; junction bases outside the gene matches: 12. The CDR3 extends over 19 amino acids. Germline-derived CDR1 and CDR2 are SGHRS and YFSETQ. The CDR3 region is CASSERTSGSYSGTDTQYF. The DNA of the CDR3 is TGCGCCAGCAGCGAGCGGACTAGCGGGAGTTATAGTGGCACAGATACGCAGTATTTT.

This clone was seen a handful of times. The CDR3 reads CASSVAGTEAFF. Here the CDR3 DNA reads TGTGCCAGCAGCGTAGCAGGCACTGAAGCTTTCTTT. The chain combines TRBV9 with TRBJ1-1; no reliable D call. Germline values: CDR1 SGDLS, CDR2 YYNGEE. Trimming cost V 0 bases and J 4 bases, with 4 bases left between them. This CDR3 region has 12 residues.

This clone appeared a single time. The chain recombines TRBV6-5 with TRBJ2-7; a possible D gene is TRBD2 (5 bases). The CDR3 is 14 residues long. Per germline, CDR1 MNHEY and CDR2 SVGAGI. The V end lost 2 bases, the J end lost 7 bases, and 15 bases lay between the germline ends. DNA of the CDR3: TGTGCCAGCAGTTACGGAGACCTGACGGGGGAGCAGTACTTC. This codes for CASSYGDLTGEQYF.

This clone was recorded a few times. In nucleotides, the CDR3 is TGTGCCAGCAGTCTAGGTTTTTCGGGGACTGAAGCTTTCTTT. Amino acid sequence: CASSLGFSGTEAFF. The V and J genes are TRBV6-5 and TRBJ1-1; D is uncertain. The CDR3 extends over 14 amino acids. V was shortened by 5 bases and J by 5 bases, with 15 bases between the two germline ends. Germline V gene lookup returns CDR1 MNHEY and CDR2 SVGAGI.

V usage is TRBV19 and J usage is TRBJ1-5, with a weak D call TRBD1 (5 bases). Germline V gene data show CDR1 as LNHDA and CDR2 as SQIVND (reference sequence). This CDR3 is built from 18 residues. Trimming took off 3 bases at V and 0 bases at J, with 18 bases between the two ends. CDR3 amino acids: CASSMGQGNFYSNQPQHF. The CDR3 DNA is TGTGCCAGTAGTATGGGTCAGGGAAATTTTTATAGCAATCAGCCCCAGCATTTT.

The V call is TRBV5-4, the J call TRBJ2-7, with 7 bases aligning to TRBD1. Germline CDR1 is SGHNT and CDR2 is YYREEE (reference sequence). The CDR3 is made up of 13 amino acids. J lost 5 bases, V lost 3 bases, and 5 bases had no gene match. The CDR3 reads CASSYPDRDEQYF. The CDR3 DNA reads TGTGCCAGCAGCTACCCTGACAGGGACGAGCAGTACTTC.

V gene TRBV30 combines with J gene TRBJ1-1, with D maybe TRBD1 (6 bases). CDR1 is GTSNPN, CDR2 SVGIG, per germline (reference sequence). The V end was cut by 3 bases, the J end by 0 bases, with 20 bases between. The CDR3 has 17 residues. This CDR3 reads CAWRALGGSIMNTEAFF. The CDR3 DNA is TGTGCCTGGAGGGCATTAGGGGGAAGTATCATGAACACTGAAGCTTTCTTT.

The chain is built from TRBV9 and TRBJ1-2; 12 bases match TRBD1. From germline, CDR1 is SGDLS and CDR2 YYNGEE. The CDR3 has 16 residues. The V segment lost 4 bases and the J segment 4 bases; nucleotides outside the gene matches: 8. CDR3 region: CASSSERGQGAYGYTF. The CDR3 coding sequence is TGTGCCAGCAGCTCGGAGCGGGGACAGGGGGCCTATGGCTACACCTTC.

The chain links TRBV27 to TRBJ2-6; D call uncertain. Trimming took off 3 bases at V and 2 bases at J, with 14 bases between the two ends. The CDR3 runs to 17 residues. Germline CDR1 and CDR2: MNHEY and SMNVEV (reference sequence). In DNA, the CDR3 is TGTGCCAGCAGTTTCCTACGGCAGGTCCCTGGGGCCAACGTCCTGACTTTC. Translated, it gives CASSFLRQVPGANVLTF.